Presented here are 27 T cell receptor beta chains from one specimen sequenced in a study of cytomegalovirus exposure and HLA in healthy donors. A multiplex PCR was run with 60 Vbeta primers and 13 Jbeta primers. The repertoire was sequenced with immunoSEQ multiplex PCR; TCRdb's copy has only in-frame clones and lacks some. The data show roughly 250,000 clones, 80% to 90% seen once. Sequencing input: PBMCs. The receptors stem from a woman aged 40 to 50 in good health and CMV-seropositive.

The CDR3 DNA sequence: TGCAGCGTTGGAGTCCTTTTGGAGACCCAGTACTTC. Translation: CSVGVLLETQYF. The V call is TRBV29-1, the J call TRBJ2-5; D is undetermined. The CDR3 totals 12 residues. Germline V gene lookup returns CDR1 SQVTM and CDR2 ANQGSEA. V dropped 4 bases and J dropped 5 bases, with 11 bases sitting between them.

In DNA, the CDR3 is TGTGCCAGCAGCTTATCAGGCAGCTTGGGTTCACCCCTCCACTTT. This translates into CASSLSGSLGSPLHF. The chain recombines TRBV7-9 with TRBJ1-6; D uncertain. Per the germline V gene, CDR1 is SEHNR and CDR2 is FQNEAQ (reference sequence). V was trimmed by 2 bases and J by 9 bases, leaving 14 bases between them. The CDR3 consists of 15 residues.

This rearrangement joins TRBV7-9 to TRBJ2-7; TRBD2 matches 9 bases. CDR1 is SEHNR, CDR2 FQNEAQ, per germline (reference sequence). The J segment lost 2 bases and the V segment lost 0 bases, leaving 2 bases of the junction unmatched. The CDR3 covers 15 residues. DNA for the CDR3: TGTGCCAGCAGCTTAGCGGCTAGCGGGGCCTACGAGCAGTACTTC. As protein: CASSLAASGAYEQYF.

Here the CDR3 DNA reads TGCGCCAGCAGCCGCGGGACAACTAATGAAAAACTGTTTTTT. Encoded protein: CASSRGTTNEKLFF. The genes are TRBV5-1 and TRBJ1-4; D call uncertain. The CDR3 consists of 14 residues. In germline, CDR1 is SGHRS, CDR2 YFSETQ. Trimming removed 4 bases from V and 0 bases from J, with 7 bases in between. The variable domain in full, completed from reference TRBV5-1 and TRBJ1-4, reads KAGVTQTPRYLIKTRGQQVTLSCSPISGHRSVSWYQQTPGQGLQFLFEYFSETQRNKGNFPGRFSGRQFSNSRSEMNVSTLELGDSALYLCASSRGTTNEKLFFGSGTQLSVL.

This clone was recorded a few times. The chain is built from TRBV11-3 and TRBJ2-3, with D possibly TRBD1 on 6 matching bases. The germline gives CDR1 SGHNT, CDR2 YENEEA. Trimming left V 7 bases short and J 0 bases short, with 11 bases between. This CDR3 is 14 amino acids long. CDR3 bases: TGTGCCAGCATGGACAGATCTAGCACAGATACGCAGTATTTT. This codes for CASMDRSSTDTQYF.

V is TRBV5-1 and J is TRBJ2-5, with 10 bases identical to TRBD2. In germline, CDR1 is SGHRS, CDR2 YFSETQ. The CDR3 has 15 residues. The V and J ends lost 5 bases and 2 bases, in that order; junction bases with no gene match: 6. The DNA of the CDR3 is TGCGCCAGCAGGGGGATGACTAGCGGGCAAGAGACCCAGTACTTC. Its protein is CASRGMTSGQETQYF.

This chain links TRBV6-5 with TRBJ2-1; maybe TRBD2 (6 bases). Per germline, CDR1 MNHEY and CDR2 SVGAGI. The CDR3 runs to 16 residues. V shed 4 bases and J shed 5 bases, with 18 bases lying between them. The CDR3 DNA follows: TGTGCCAGCAGTTCAGGAGGGAAGACCCTAGACAATGAGCAGTTCTTC. Translated, it gives CASSSGGKTLDNEQFF.

The chain couples TRBV12-5 to TRBJ1-5; no definite D call. The CDR3 covers 14 residues. Per germline, CDR1 LGHNT and CDR2 FRNRAP. The germline V and J ends were trimmed by 1 base and 7 bases, with 11 bases remaining between them. This CDR3 reads CASGLEISVQPQHF. The CDR3 coding sequence is TGTGCTAGTGGTTTGGAGATCTCGGTCCAGCCCCAGCATTTT.

The V call is TRBV9, the J call TRBJ1-1; D is ambiguous. Germline V gene data show CDR1 as SGDLS and CDR2 as YYNGEE. CDR3 length: 12 amino acids. V was clipped by 7 bases and J by 1 base, with 8 bases between them. This CDR3 reads CASGRGNTEAFF. Written as DNA, the CDR3 is TGTGCCAGCGGACGGGGGAACACTGAAGCTTTCTTT.

The chain couples TRBV10-2 to TRBJ1-2; 9 nucleotides match TRBD1. V shed 6 bases, J shed 0 bases, and the junction held 11 bases outside the gene matches. CDR1 and CDR2 from the germline V gene are WSHSY and SAAADI. The CDR3 extends over 17 amino acids. CDR3 in amino acids: CASSGTGPQLANYGYTF. The CDR3 DNA reads TGCGCCAGCAGCGGGACAGGGCCCCAGTTAGCTAACTATGGCTACACCTTC.

This chain links TRBV5-1 with TRBJ2-5; 7 bases align to TRBD1. J gave up 5 bases and V 3 bases, and 13 bases lay outside the gene matches. Germline CDR1 is SGHRS and CDR2 is YFSETQ. CDR3 length: 16 amino acids. CDR3 bases: TGCGCCAGCAGCTGGACAGGCCAGGGGTCTGGGGAGACCCAGTACTTC. Residues: CASSWTGQGSGETQYF.

The chain couples TRBV28 to TRBJ2-7; no clear D. Germline V CDR1 and CDR2: MDHEN, SYDVKM. V was cut by 3 bases and J by 4 bases, with 10 bases left in between. CDR3 size: 13 residues. The CDR3 region has the DNA TGTGCCAGCAGTTTCACGGTCGGGTACGAGCAGTACTTC. This gives the protein CASSFTVGYEQYF.

The chain couples TRBV30 to TRBJ1-1, with TRBD1 matching over 9 bases. Germline values: CDR1 GTSNPN, CDR2 SVGIG (reference sequence). The CDR3 totals 14 residues. Germline trimming cut 2 bases from V and 5 bases from J; bases unmatched to any gene: 6. This CDR3 reads CAWSRDRVKTEAFF. CDR3 DNA sequence: TGTGCCTGGAGTCGGGACAGGGTAAAAACTGAAGCTTTCTTT.

CDR3 amino acids: CASSGLGGHYNEQFF. CDR3 DNA sequence: TGTGCCAGCAGCGGACTGGGAGGGCACTACAATGAGCAGTTCTTC. This chain joins TRBV7-9 and TRBJ2-1, with 7 nucleotides matching TRBD2. CDR1 SEHNR and CDR2 FQNEAQ come from the germline V gene (reference sequence). The CDR3 runs 15 residues. V lost 5 bases, J lost 3 bases, and 7 bases stayed unmatched.

On this clone: This sample also contains other DNA sequences that code for the same CDR3. The chain joins TRBV5-1 to TRBJ1-4, with 8 nucleotides matching TRBD1. CDR3 size: 14 residues. CDR1 SGHRS and CDR2 YFSETQ come from the germline V gene. Trimming took 4 bases from V and 7 from J; bases not matched to a gene: 6. CDR3 DNA sequence: TGCGCCAGCAGCCCAGGACAGGGTGGTGAAAAACTGTTTTTT. Protein product: CASSPGQGGEKLFF.

A remark on this clone: The sample carries other DNA sequences with the same CDR3. The chain links TRBV29-1 to TRBJ1-1; TRBD1 might be the D (6 bases). The CDR3 extends over 12 amino acids. The V end lost 4 bases, the J end lost 0 bases, and 6 bases lay between the germline ends. Per the germline V gene, CDR1 is SQVTM and CDR2 is ANQGSEA. The CDR3 region has the DNA TGCAGCGTTGGACAGGTGAACACTGAAGCTTTCTTT. This sequence encodes CSVGQVNTEAFF.

V gene TRBV11-1 combines with J gene TRBJ2-3, with TRBD2 matching 7 bases. CDR3 length equals 16 residues. V shed 1 base and J 3 bases; nucleotides not matched to a gene: 7. The V gene's germline CDR1 is SGHAT and CDR2 FQDESV (reference sequence). The CDR3 reads CASSLVAGVLTDTQYF. The CDR3 DNA reads TGTGCCAGCAGCTTAGTGGCGGGAGTCTTAACAGATACGCAGTATTTT.

V usage is TRBV30 and J usage is TRBJ1-4, with D possibly matching TRBD1 (5 bases). V lost 0 bases and J lost 7, with 15 bases in between. This CDR3 region has 15 residues. CDR1 GTSNPN and CDR2 SVGIG come from the germline V gene (reference sequence). CDR3 sequence reads: CAWSVQNRQGEKLFF. The CDR3 nucleotides read TGTGCCTGGAGTGTACAAAACAGGCAGGGTGAAAAACTGTTTTTT.

The genes are TRBV25-1 and TRBJ1-1; D might be TRBD1 (5 bases). Germline V gene sequence: CDR1 MGHDK, CDR2 SYGVNS. The V end was cut by 3 bases, the J end by 4 bases, with 18 bases between. The CDR3 runs to 16 residues. Here the CDR3 reads CASSDSGGGSGTEAFF. CDR3 DNA: TGTGCCAGCAGTGACTCCGGGGGGGGGTCCGGCACTGAAGCTTTCTTT.

The chain is built from TRBV19 and TRBJ2-1; D possibly corresponds to TRBD1 (5 bases). Germline loops: CDR1 LNHDA, CDR2 SQIVND (reference sequence). V lost 5 bases and J 0 bases, leaving 11 bases between the germline ends. CDR3 length equals 15 residues. The CDR3 loop is CASSFDSLSYNEQFF. The CDR3 DNA reads TGTGCCAGTAGTTTTGACAGTCTCTCCTACAATGAGCAGTTCTTC.

This clone has a single count. The V call is TRBV7-2, the J call TRBJ2-7; 11 positions agree with TRBD2. CDR1 and CDR2 (germline): SGHTA, FQGNSA. V gave up 5 bases and J gave up 3 bases; unmatched junction bases: 6. This CDR3 comprises 15 residues. CDR3 DNA: TGTGCCAGCAGCCCGACTAGCGGGGCGAACTACGAGCAGTACTTC. It is translated as CASSPTSGANYEQYF. Supplemented by reference TRBV7-2 and TRBJ2-7, the full variable domain reads GAGVSQSPSNKVTEKGKDVELRCDPISGHTALYWYRQSLGQGLEFLIYFQGNSAPDKSGLPSDRFSAERTGGSVSTLTIQRTQQEDSAVYLCASSPTSGANYEQYFGPGTRLTVT.

CDR3: CASSVAGQINEKLFF. The CDR3 region has the DNA TGCGCCAGCAGCGTCGCGGGACAGATTAATGAAAAACTGTTTTTT. V and J are TRBV5-1 and TRBJ1-4, with 7 bases lining up with TRBD1. This CDR3 comprises 15 residues. Germline CDR1 reads SGHRS; CDR2 reads YFSETQ. The V gene end was trimmed by 4 bases and the J gene end by 4 bases; junction bases not matched to a gene: 7. Using reference TRBV5-1 and TRBJ1-4 for the parts outside the CDR3, the full variable domain is KAGVTQTPRYLIKTRGQQVTLSCSPISGHRSVSWYQQTPGQGLQFLFEYFSETQRNKGNFPGRFSGRQFSNSRSEMNVSTLELGDSALYLCASSVAGQINEKLFFGSGTQLSVL.

The CDR3 protein is CAWSLNSGRVRAGELFF. The CDR3 DNA follows: TGTGCCTGGAGTCTCAATAGCGGGAGGGTTCGGGCCGGGGAGCTGTTTTTT. This chain connects TRBV30 to TRBJ2-2; 11 bases map to TRBD2. V was clipped by 2 bases and J by 6 bases; unmatched bases: 11. The CDR3 sequence is 17 residues long. The V gene's germline CDR1 is GTSNPN and CDR2 SVGIG (reference sequence).

The chain combines TRBV30 with TRBJ1-2; D unresolved. Germline V gene data show CDR1 as GTSNPN and CDR2 as SVGIG (reference sequence). With 0 bases removed from V and 7 bases from J, the gap between germline ends came to 9 bases. CDR3 size: 12 residues. The CDR3 DNA sequence: TGTGCCTGGAGTGTACCCCGGGGTGGCTACACCTTC. Its translation: CAWSVPRGGYTF.

J is TRBJ1-5 and V is TRBV30; D is unresolved. This CDR3 comprises 13 residues. The germline V gene has CDR1 GTSNPN and CDR2 SVGIG (reference sequence). V dropped 0 bases and J dropped 1 base, with 4 bases sitting between them. CDR3 sequence: CAWSVSSNQPQHF. CDR3 nucleotide sequence: TGTGCCTGGAGTGTCTCCAGCAATCAGCCCCAGCATTTT.

J is TRBJ1-1 and V is TRBV28; D unclear. V dropped 1 base and J dropped 0 bases, with 3 bases sitting between them. The CDR3 loop spans 13 amino acids. CDR1 MDHEN and CDR2 SYDVKM come from the germline V gene. CDR3 DNA sequence: TGTGCCAGCAGTTTATCGTTGAACACTGAAGCTTTCTTT. Its protein product is CASSLSLNTEAFF. The full variable domain, its missing parts supplied by reference TRBV28 and TRBJ1-1, is DVKVTQSSRYLVKRTGEKVFLECVQDMDHENMFWYRQDPGLGLRLIYFSYDVKMKEKGDIPEGYSVSREKKERFSLILESASTNQTSMYLCASSLSLNTEAFFGQGTRLTVV.

The chain employs TRBV19 and TRBJ2-7; a weak D match, TRBD2 (5 bases). The germline V and J ends were trimmed by 3 bases and 7 bases, with 13 bases remaining between them. The CDR3 is 13 amino acids. Germline V gene data show CDR1 as LNHDA and CDR2 as SQIVND (reference sequence). The CDR3 sequence: CASSIGMQREQYF. CDR3 in DNA: TGTGCCAGTAGTATCGGGATGCAAAGGGAGCAGTACTTC.